This TCR beta chain was captured by sequencing in a study of blood T cells in healthy people across ages (dated by TCRdb to 2013 to 2016). Regarding the research as a whole: In model experiments, roughly one uniquely barcoded TCR beta cDNA molecule per two T cells was captured by template switching. Using deep sequencing normalized with unique cDNA molecular identifiers, the study measured how TCR beta repertoire diversity changes with age. Donors were grouped into four age groups: young (average approximately 15 years), middle-aged (under 40), aged (around 62) and long-lived (approximately 81). To avoid experimental bias, donors of different ages were randomly spread across the sequencing lanes. Two additional independent replicas of 1 million unique cDNA reads from the same blood draw were analyzed for two donors (one aged 18 to 29 and one aged 80 or older).

This clonotype was detected only a few times. Its antigen is still unknown. No much larger clone is present one base from it, and per-base qualities are unavailable. The germline V gene sets CDR1 to MGHDK and CDR2 to SYGVNS. Including cysteine and phenylalanine, the CDR3 has 13 amino acids. Solely the CDR3 DNA is kept, with 39 bases framed from the first base. Deletion took 3 bases off V and 2 bases off J, with a span of 7 bases between the germline ends. The library came from 5' RACE. These reads were obtained on an Illumina HiSeq 2500. A second PCR of about 7 to 12 cycles was run with a J-beta primer mix and a sample-barcoded 5' primer. Each TCR beta cDNA molecule received a unique molecular identifier from a template-switch 5' adaptor carrying 12 random nucleotides. Each sample yielded at least 3 million CDR3-containing paired-end reads. First-strand cDNA synthesis was performed from all RNA using the Mint cDNA synthesis kit, with priming by a TRBC-specific oligonucleotide. Following uracil-DNA glycosylase treatment, all cDNA underwent a first 18-cycle PCR with the universal primers M1SS and BC2_uni_R. Under the source paper's analysis protocol: Normalization of each sample was performed by random selection of 1 million high-quality reads, each carrying a distinct molecular identifier. Reads sharing molecular identifiers were discarded rather than binned into consensus sequences. MiTCR, run with a Q25 quality threshold and the strictest error-elimination algorithm, handled CDR3 identification, clonotype clustering and error correction. A nonparametric unseen species model with Euler transformation was used to estimate lower-bound total TCR beta diversity. TCRdb trimmed public reads at Q25 via fastp, called clones via MiXCR and kept in-frame beta chains. Under each unique CDR3 protein, matching rows form one entry showing the most common genes and DNA. The V and J calls reflect TCRdb's pipeline rather than the authors' work. Recorded for this sample are roughly 1.5 million distinct CDR3 sequences; 35% to 45% of them occurred a single time. Less than 5% of the sample belongs to the ten largest clones.

On the study overall, not on this receptor specifically: As age increased, observed TCR beta diversity per million T cells dropped in a roughly linear way, and a significant reduction was already evident by age 40. Compared with the aged group, more naive CD4+ T cells, fewer expanded clones and increased TCR diversity were shown by the long-lived group, suggesting age selection. A strong correlation was found between observed TCR beta diversity and the percentage of naive T cells measured by flow cytometry. Because the CMV infection status of the donors was unknown, age-related changes in expanded clonotypes may potentially have been confounded. Bulk unsorted PBMC profiling prevented conclusive comparison of naive and antigen-experienced compartments. Estimates of total diversity based on one million sequenced T cells were considered lower bounds and underestimates.

Donors were roughly 40 systemically healthy Caucasian individuals from Russia aged roughly 6 to 95 years. Each donor gave ten milliliters of peripheral blood, collected into EDTA-treated Vacutainer tubes. Ficoll-Paque density-gradient centrifugation was used to isolate PBMCs, with at least 6.5 million per sample. Trizol reagent was used to extract total RNA from the PBMCs, yielding at least 5.5 micrograms per sample. Naive CD45RAhigh/CD27high T cell percentages were measured by flow cytometry on a PBMC aliquot from every donor. The specimen was blood. This clonotype was sampled from a woman aged 18-30 years in good health. The chain links TRBV25-1 with TRBJ1-2, with the D gene not clear enough to name. The nucleotides are TGTGCCAGCAGTGAGGCGCTAAACTATGGCTACACCTTC. This codes for CASSEALNYGYTF.